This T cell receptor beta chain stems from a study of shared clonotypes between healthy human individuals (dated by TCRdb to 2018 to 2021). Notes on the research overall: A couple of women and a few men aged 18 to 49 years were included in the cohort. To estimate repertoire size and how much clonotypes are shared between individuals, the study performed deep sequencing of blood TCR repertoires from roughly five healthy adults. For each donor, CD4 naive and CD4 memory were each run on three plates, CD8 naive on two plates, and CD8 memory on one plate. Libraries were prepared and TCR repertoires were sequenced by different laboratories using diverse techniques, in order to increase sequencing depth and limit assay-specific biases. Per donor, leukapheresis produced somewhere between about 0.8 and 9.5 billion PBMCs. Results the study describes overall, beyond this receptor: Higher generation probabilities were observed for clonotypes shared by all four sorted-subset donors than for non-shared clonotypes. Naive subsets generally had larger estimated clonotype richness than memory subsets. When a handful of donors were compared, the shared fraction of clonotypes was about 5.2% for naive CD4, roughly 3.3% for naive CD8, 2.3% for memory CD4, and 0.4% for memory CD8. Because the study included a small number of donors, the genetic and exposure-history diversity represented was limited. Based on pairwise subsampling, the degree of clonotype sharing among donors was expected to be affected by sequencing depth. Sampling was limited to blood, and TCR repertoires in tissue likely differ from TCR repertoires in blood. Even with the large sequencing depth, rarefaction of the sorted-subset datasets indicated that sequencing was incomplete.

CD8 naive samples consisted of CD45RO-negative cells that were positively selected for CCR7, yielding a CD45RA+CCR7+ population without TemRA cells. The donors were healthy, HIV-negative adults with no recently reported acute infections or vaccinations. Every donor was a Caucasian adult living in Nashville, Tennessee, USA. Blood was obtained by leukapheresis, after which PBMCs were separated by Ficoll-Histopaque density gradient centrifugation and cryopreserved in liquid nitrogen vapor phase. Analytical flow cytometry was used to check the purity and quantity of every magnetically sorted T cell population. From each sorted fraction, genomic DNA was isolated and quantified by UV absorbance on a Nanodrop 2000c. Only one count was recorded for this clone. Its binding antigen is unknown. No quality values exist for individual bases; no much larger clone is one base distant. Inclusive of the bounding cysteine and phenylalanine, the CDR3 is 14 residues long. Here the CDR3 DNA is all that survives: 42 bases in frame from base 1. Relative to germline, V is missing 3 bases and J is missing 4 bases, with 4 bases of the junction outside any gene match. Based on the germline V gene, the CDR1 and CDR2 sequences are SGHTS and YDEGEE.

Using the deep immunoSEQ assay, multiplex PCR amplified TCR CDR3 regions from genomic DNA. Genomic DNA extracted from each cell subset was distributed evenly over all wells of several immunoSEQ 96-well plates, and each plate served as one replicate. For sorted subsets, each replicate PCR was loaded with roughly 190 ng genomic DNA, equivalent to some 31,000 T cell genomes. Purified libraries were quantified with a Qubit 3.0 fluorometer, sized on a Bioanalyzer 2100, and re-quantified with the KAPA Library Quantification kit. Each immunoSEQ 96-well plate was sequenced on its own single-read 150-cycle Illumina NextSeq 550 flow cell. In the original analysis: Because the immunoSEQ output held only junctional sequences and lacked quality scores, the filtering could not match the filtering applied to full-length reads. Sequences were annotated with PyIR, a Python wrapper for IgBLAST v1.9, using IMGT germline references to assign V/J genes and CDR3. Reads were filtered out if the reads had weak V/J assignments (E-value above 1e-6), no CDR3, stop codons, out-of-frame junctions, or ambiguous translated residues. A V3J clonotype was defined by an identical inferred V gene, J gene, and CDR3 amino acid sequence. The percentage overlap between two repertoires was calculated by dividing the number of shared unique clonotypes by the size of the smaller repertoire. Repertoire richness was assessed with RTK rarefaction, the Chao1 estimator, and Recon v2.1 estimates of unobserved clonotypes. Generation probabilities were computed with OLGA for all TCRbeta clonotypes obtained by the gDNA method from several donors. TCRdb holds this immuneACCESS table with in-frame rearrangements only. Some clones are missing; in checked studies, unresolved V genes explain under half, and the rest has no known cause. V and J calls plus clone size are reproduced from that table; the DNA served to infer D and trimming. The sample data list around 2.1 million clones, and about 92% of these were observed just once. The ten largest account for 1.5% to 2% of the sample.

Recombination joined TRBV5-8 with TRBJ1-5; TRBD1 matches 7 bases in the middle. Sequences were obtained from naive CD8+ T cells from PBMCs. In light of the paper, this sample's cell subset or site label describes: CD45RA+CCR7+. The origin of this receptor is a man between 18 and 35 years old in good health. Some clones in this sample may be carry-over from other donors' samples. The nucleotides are TGTGCCAGCAGCTCCCGGGACAGAAATCAGCCCCAGCATTTT. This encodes CASSSRDRNQPQHF.